These 18 T cell receptor beta chains were sequenced from one sample in a study of T cells in localized non-small cell lung cancer. Generated by immunoSEQ multiplex PCR, the TCRdb table keeps only in-frame clones and is missing some. The profile shows under 60,000 clones, roughly 90% of them singletons. Sequenced material: peripheral blood, taken before any cancer treatment. Every receptor here comes from a male donor at least 60 years old with stage III squamous cell lung carcinoma.

The chain uses TRBV6-6 and TRBJ1-5; TRBD1 matches 8 bases. Germline-derived CDR1 and CDR2 are MNHNY and SVGAGI (reference sequence). The CDR3 consists of 15 residues. Unmatched junction bases numbered 9, after V lost 4 bases and J lost 7 bases. The CDR3 spells CASSLTTGVEQPQHF. CDR3 in DNA: TGTGCCAGCAGTTTAACGACAGGGGTGGAGCAGCCCCAGCATTTT.

The sample holds one count of this clone. The rearrangement links TRBV4-2 to TRBJ1-1, with a weak D call TRBD1 (5 bases). This CDR3 spans 13 amino acids. Germline V gene lookup returns CDR1 LGHNA and CDR2 YNFKEQ. V shed 5 bases and J shed 0 bases, with 7 bases lying between them. The CDR3 DNA reads as TGTGCCAGCAGCACGACAGTGAACACTGAAGCTTTCTTT. It is translated as CASSTTVNTEAFF.

This chain links TRBV9 with TRBJ1-1; TRBD1 is a possible D gene (5 bases). In germline, CDR1 is SGDLS, CDR2 YYNGEE. V was trimmed by 4 bases and J by 5 bases, leaving 18 bases between them. This CDR3 contains 15 residues. In DNA, the CDR3 is TGTGCCAGCAGCCCTGCGCTGAGGGGAGATACTGAAGCTTTCTTT. Its protein product is CASSPALRGDTEAFF.

The V gene is TRBV10-3, the J gene TRBJ1-4; no clear D gene. Trimming removed 3 bases from V and 7 bases from J, with 15 bases in between. The CDR3 extends over 15 amino acids. Germline assignment: CDR1 ENHRY and CDR2 SYGVKD. The CDR3 sequence: CAISDSPGGFEKLFF. The CDR3 DNA sequence: TGTGCCATCAGTGACTCCCCGGGAGGGTTTGAAAAACTGTTTTTT.

The rearrangement links TRBV7-9 to TRBJ2-5, with TRBD2 as a possible D gene (6 bases). CDR3 length: 13 residues. Germline CDR1 reads SEHNR; CDR2 reads FQNEAQ (reference sequence). Trimming removed 3 bases at V and 6 bases at J, with 11 bases between. The CDR3 spells CASSLDYGKTQYF. The CDR3 DNA sequence: TGTGCCAGCAGCTTGGACTACGGGAAGACCCAGTACTTC.

This clone turned up a few times. The chain uses TRBV5-1 and TRBJ2-3, with 7 bases that match TRBD1. Germline V gives CDR1 SGHRS, CDR2 YFSETQ. The trim removed 1 base at V and 5 bases at J, leaving 7 bases unmatched. CDR3 length: 15 amino acids. This CDR3 reads CASSLSVQGRDTQYF. As DNA, the CDR3 is TGCGCCAGCAGCTTGAGCGTACAGGGGCGAGATACGCAGTATTTT. Using reference TRBV5-1 and TRBJ2-3 for the parts outside the CDR3, the full variable domain is KAGVTQTPRYLIKTRGQQVTLSCSPISGHRSVSWYQQTPGQGLQFLFEYFSETQRNKGNFPGRFSGRQFSNSRSEMNVSTLELGDSALYLCASSLSVQGRDTQYFGPGTRLTVL.

DNA of the CDR3: TGCGCCAGCAGTCAATACTCGTGTAGGGATGGCTACACCTTC. It translates to CASSQYSCRDGYTF. The rearrangement links TRBV23-1 to TRBJ1-2; D is unclear. TRBV23-1 is noted as an ORF with a role that remains uncertain. V dropped 1 base and J dropped 6 bases, with 12 bases sitting between them. This CDR3 region has 14 residues.

The genes are TRBV2 and TRBJ2-7; TRBD1 aligns across 8 bases. The CDR3 covers 14 residues. CDR1 SNHLY and CDR2 FYNNEI come from the germline V gene. With V trimmed by 8 bases and J by 4 bases, 10 bases remained unmatched. This chain's CDR3 is CASRFGTGPYEQYF. The CDR3 region has the DNA TGTGCCAGCCGTTTCGGGACAGGACCGTACGAGCAGTACTTC.

V is TRBV7-2 and J is TRBJ1-2; D is perhaps TRBD1 (6 bases). The germline V gene encodes CDR1 SGHTA and CDR2 FQGNSA. Trimming took off 7 bases at V and 6 bases at J, with 12 bases between the two ends. The CDR3 is 12 amino acids. The CDR3 protein is CASTRGRNGYTF. CDR3 in DNA: TGTGCCAGCACCAGGGGCAGGAATGGCTACACCTTC.

This clone is judged medium-sized. V and J are TRBV29-1 and TRBJ1-1, with D perhaps matching TRBD1 (5 bases). Trimming left V 6 bases short and J 7 bases short, with 18 bases between. Germline-derived CDR1 and CDR2 are SQVTM and ANQGSEA. CDR3 length: 13 residues. The CDR3: CSVVPQGGGEAFF. The CDR3 DNA is TGCAGCGTCGTCCCGCAGGGCGGTGGTGAAGCTTTCTTT. Variable domain in full (rest from reference TRBV29-1 and TRBJ1-1): SAVISQKPSRDICQRGTSLTIQCQVDSQVTMMFWYRQQPGQSLTLIATANQGSEATYESGFVIDKFPISRPNLTFSTLTVSNMSPEDSSIYLCSVVPQGGGEAFFGQGTRLTVV.

V and J are TRBV7-6 and TRBJ1-3, with 8 nucleotides matching TRBD1. From germline, CDR1 is SGHVS and CDR2 FNYEAQ. V shed 5 bases and J 0 bases; nucleotides not matched to a gene: 12. This CDR3 is 18 amino acids long. As DNA, the CDR3 is TGTGCCAGCAGCACCGGACAGGGTGGAGGTTACTCTGGAAACACCATATATTTT. Translating it yields CASSTGQGGGYSGNTIYF. Drawing the rest from reference TRBV7-6 and TRBJ1-3, the complete variable domain is GAGVSQSPRYKVTKRGQDVALRCDPISGHVSLYWYRQALGQGPEFLTYFNYEAQQDKSGLPNDRFSAERPEGSISTLTIQRTEQRDSAMYRCASSTGQGGGYSGNTIYFGEGSWLTVV.

The rearrangement joins TRBV27 to TRBJ2-5; D uncertain. V was shortened by 5 bases and J by 6 bases, with 16 bases between the two germline ends. The CDR3 is 14 residues long. CDR1 MNHEY and CDR2 SMNVEV come from the germline V gene (reference sequence). Written as DNA, the CDR3 is TGTGCCAGCAGTCCCAGGCGAGATCTGCAGACCCAGTACTTC. Encoded protein: CASSPRRDLQTQYF.

The chain couples TRBV9 to TRBJ2-1; 11 bases map to TRBD2. CDR1 and CDR2 (germline): SGDLS, YYNGEE. Trimming took 0 bases from V and 7 from J; bases not matched to a gene: 12. The CDR3 consists of 18 residues. The CDR3 bases are TGTGCCAGCAGCGTAGCCCTAGCGGGGGGCCCCGGGCCAAATGAGCAGTTCTTC. It codes for CASSVALAGGPGPNEQFF.

J is TRBJ1-5 and V is TRBV9; D uncertain. The CDR3 length is 15 residues. V gave up 5 bases and J gave up 1 base, with 13 bases separating them. Germline CDR1 is SGDLS and CDR2 is YYNGEE. The CDR3 is CASSDSGRSNQPQHF. As DNA, the CDR3 is TGTGCCAGCAGTGATTCGGGGAGAAGCAATCAGCCCCAGCATTTT.

The chain is built from TRBV7-9 and TRBJ1-4; 8 positions agree with TRBD1. CDR3 size: 15 residues. Germline CDR1 SEHNR, CDR2 FQNEAQ (reference sequence). V lost 1 base to trimming and J lost 5 bases; unmatched junction nucleotides: 3. The CDR3 loop reads CASSLGQGLNEKLFF. For the CDR3, the DNA is TGTGCCAGCAGCTTAGGACAGGGGTTAAATGAAAAACTGTTTTTT.

This chain uses TRBV7-6 with TRBJ2-5, with a tentative D call TRBD1 (5 bases). Trimming shortened V by 5 bases and J by 3 bases, and 10 bases separated the two germline ends. The CDR3 is made up of 13 amino acids. Germline loops: CDR1 SGHVS, CDR2 FNYEAQ. The CDR3 DNA reads as TGTGCCAGCAGCCCTGGACAAAAAGAGACCCAGTACTTC. It specifies CASSPGQKETQYF.

The chain joins TRBV29-1 to TRBJ2-1; the D gene is possibly TRBD1 (5 bases). V dropped 7 bases and J dropped 4 bases, with 11 bases sitting between them. This CDR3 is 12 amino acids long. From germline, CDR1 is SQVTM and CDR2 ANQGSEA. Written as DNA, the CDR3 is TGCAGCGACAGGCGGCCTTACAATGAGCAGTTCTTC. Translated, it gives CSDRRPYNEQFF.

The V call is TRBV6-5, the J call TRBJ1-3; possible D gene TRBD1, 5 bases. Germline CDR1 reads MNHEY; CDR2 reads SVGAGI. Trimming took off 7 bases at V and 1 base at J, with 11 bases between the two ends. The CDR3 is 14 residues long. The CDR3 is CASIPGGSGNTIYF. DNA of the CDR3: TGTGCCAGCATCCCTGGGGGTTCTGGAAACACCATATATTTT.